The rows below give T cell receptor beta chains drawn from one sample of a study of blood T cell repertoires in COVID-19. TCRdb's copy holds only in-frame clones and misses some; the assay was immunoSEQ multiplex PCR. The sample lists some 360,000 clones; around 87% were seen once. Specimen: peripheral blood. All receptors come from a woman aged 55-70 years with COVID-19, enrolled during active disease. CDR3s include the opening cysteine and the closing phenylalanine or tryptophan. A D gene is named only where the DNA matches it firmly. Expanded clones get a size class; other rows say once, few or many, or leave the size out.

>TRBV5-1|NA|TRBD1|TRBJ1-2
CASSPQAGTGREGYTF
TGCGCCAGCAGCCCCCAAGCCGGGACAGGGCGAGAGGGCTACACCTTC
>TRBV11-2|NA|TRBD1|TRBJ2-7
CASRPRTGGVIDEQYF
TGTGCCAGCAGGCCAAGGACAGGGGGAGTGATTGACGAGCAGTACTTC
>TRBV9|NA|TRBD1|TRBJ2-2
CASSVVVGTGRTGELFF
TGTGCCAGCAGCGTAGTGGTCGGGACAGGGAGAACCGGGGAGCTGTTTTTT
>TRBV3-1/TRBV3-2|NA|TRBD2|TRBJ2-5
CASSRRGEETQYF
TGTGCCAGCAGCAGGCGGGGGGAAGAGACCCAGTACTTC
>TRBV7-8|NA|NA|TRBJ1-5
CASSSREASNQPQHF
TGTGCCAGCAGCTCCCGAGAGGCAAGCAATCAGCCCCAGCATTTT
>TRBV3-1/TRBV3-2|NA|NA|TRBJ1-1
CASSQTTAPRTEAFF
TGTGCCAGCAGCCAGACGACAGCTCCCCGCACTGAAGCTTTCTTT
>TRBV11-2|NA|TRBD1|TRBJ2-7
CASSFPGTGVTEQYF
TGTGCCAGCAGCTTCCCCGGGACAGGGGTAACCGAGCAGTACTTC
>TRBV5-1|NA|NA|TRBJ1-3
CASSFVQGGGNTIYF
TGCGCCAGCAGCTTCGTGCAGGGAGGAGGAAACACCATATATTTT
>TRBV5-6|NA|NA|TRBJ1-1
CASSPGRALNTEAFF
TGTGCCAGCAGCCCGGGCAGGGCATTAAACACTGAAGCTTTCTTT
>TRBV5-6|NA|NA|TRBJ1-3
CASSPRGSGNTIYF
TGTGCCAGCAGCCCCAGGGGCAGTGGAAACACCATATATTTT
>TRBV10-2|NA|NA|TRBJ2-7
CASSPTGEDDEQYF
TGCGCCAGCAGTCCCACGGGGGAAGACGACGAGCAGTACTTC
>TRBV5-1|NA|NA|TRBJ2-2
CASRSLSGSGELFF
TGCGCCAGCCGGTCGCTCTCAGGTTCCGGGGAGCTGTTTTTT
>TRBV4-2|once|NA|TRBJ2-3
CASSQESSGSDTQYF
TGTGCCAGCAGCCAAGAAAGTTCGGGGTCAGATACGCAGTATTTT
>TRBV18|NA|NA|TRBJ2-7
CASSPRLESYEQYF
TGTGCCAGCTCACCGCGACTAGAAAGCTACGAGCAGTACTTC
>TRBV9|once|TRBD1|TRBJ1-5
CASSLQGAMSEPQHF
TGTGCCAGCAGCCTACAGGGGGCTATGTCTGAGCCCCAGCATTTT
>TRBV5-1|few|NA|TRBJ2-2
CASSPNGKGVSGELFF
TGCGCCAGCAGCCCGAACGGGAAGGGGGTGTCCGGGGAGCTGTTTTTT
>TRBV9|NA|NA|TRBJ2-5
CASSEGTFSLKETQYF
TGTGCCAGCAGCGAGGGGACTTTTTCCTTAAAAGAGACCCAGTACTTC
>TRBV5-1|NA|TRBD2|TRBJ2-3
CASSPRVAGGATQYF
TGCGCCAGCAGCCCTCGGGTAGCGGGGGGGGCTACGCAGTATTTT
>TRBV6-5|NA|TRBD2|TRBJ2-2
CASIVTSSTGELFF
TGTGCCAGCATTGTGACTAGCTCGACCGGGGAGCTGTTTTTT
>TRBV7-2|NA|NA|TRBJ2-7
CASSRLGGNSYEQYF
TGTGCCAGCAGCCGCCTGGGGGGAAACTCCTACGAGCAGTACTTC
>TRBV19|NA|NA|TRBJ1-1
CASSIWGGTEAFF
TGTGCCAGTAGTATATGGGGGGGCACTGAAGCTTTCTTT
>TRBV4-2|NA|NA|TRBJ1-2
CASSQDLGVGYTF
TGTGCCAGCAGCCAAGATCTCGGGGTTGGCTACACCTTC
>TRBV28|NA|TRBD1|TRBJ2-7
CASRPDRVREQYF
TGTGCCAGCAGGCCGGACAGGGTTCGCGAGCAGTACTTC
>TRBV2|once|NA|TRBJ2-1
CASSPRTSQGEQFF
TGTGCCAGCAGTCCTCGGACCTCTCAGGGGGAGCAGTTCTTC
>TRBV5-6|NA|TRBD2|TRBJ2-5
CASQTAGGIETQYF
TGTGCCAGTCAGACAGCGGGGGGTATAGAGACCCAGTACTTC
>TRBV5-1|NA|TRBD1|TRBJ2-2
CASSLKTGYTGELFF
TGCGCCAGCAGCTTGAAGACAGGGTACACCGGGGAGCTGTTTTTT
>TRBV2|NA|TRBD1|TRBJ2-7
CASNGQGAYEQYF
TGTGCCAGCAACGGACAGGGCGCCTACGAGCAGTACTTC
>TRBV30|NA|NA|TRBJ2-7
CAWRQTGTYEQYF
TGTGCCTGGAGGCAAACAGGTACTTACGAGCAGTACTTC
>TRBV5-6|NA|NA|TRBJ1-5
CASSLFSSEGPQHF
TGTGCTAGCAGCTTGTTCAGTTCCGAGGGGCCCCAGCATTTT
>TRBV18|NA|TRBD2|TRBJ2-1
CASSPQRGVNSNEQFF
TGTGCCAGCTCACCACAGCGGGGCGTCAATTCCAATGAGCAGTTCTTC